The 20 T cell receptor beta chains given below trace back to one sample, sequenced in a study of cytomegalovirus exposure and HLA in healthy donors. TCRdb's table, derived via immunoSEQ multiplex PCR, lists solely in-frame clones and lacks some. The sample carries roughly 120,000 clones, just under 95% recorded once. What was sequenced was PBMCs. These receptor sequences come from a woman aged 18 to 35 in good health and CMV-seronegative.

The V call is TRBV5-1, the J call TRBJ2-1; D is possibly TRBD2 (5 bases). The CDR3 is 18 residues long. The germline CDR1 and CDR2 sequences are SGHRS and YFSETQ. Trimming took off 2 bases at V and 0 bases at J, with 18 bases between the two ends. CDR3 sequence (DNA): TGCGCCAGCAGCTTTGGATTTGGAGGCGTTAGCTCCTACAATGAGCAGTTCTTC. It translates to CASSFGFGGVSSYNEQFF.

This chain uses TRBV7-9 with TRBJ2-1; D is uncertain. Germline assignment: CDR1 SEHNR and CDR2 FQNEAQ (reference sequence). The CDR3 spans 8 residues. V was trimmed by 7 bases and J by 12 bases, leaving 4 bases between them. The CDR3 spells CASNGQFF. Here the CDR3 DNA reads TGTGCCAGCAACGGGCAGTTCTTC.

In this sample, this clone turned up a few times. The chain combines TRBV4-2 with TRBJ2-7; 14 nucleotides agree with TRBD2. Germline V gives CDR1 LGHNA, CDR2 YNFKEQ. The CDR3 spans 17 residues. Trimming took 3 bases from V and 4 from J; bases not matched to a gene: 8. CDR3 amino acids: CASSHTGTSGSSYEQYF. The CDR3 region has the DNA TGTGCCAGCAGCCACACAGGGACTAGCGGGAGTTCGTACGAGCAGTACTTC.

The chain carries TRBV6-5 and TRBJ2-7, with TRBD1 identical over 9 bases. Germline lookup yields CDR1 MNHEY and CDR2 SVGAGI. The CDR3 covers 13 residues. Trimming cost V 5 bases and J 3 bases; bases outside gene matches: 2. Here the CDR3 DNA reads TGTGCCAGCAGTGGGACAGGGCTCTACGAGCAGTACTTC. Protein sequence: CASSGTGLYEQYF.

CDR3 sequence reads: CASSDDGTGQPSSEKLFF. The CDR3 DNA sequence: TGTGCCAGCAGTGATGATGGTACGGGACAGCCTTCGTCCGAAAAACTGTTTTTT. The chain uses TRBV25-1 and TRBJ1-4; TRBD1 aligns across 7 bases. Germline V CDR1 and CDR2: MGHDK, SYGVNS. CDR3 size: 18 residues. Trimming took 3 bases from V and 8 from J; bases not matched to a gene: 18.

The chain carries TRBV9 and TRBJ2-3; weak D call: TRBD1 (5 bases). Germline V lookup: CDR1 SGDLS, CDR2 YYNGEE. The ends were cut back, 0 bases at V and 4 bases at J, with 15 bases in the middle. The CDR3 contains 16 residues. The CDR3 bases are TGTGCCAGCAGCGTAGCGGCAGGGTACCGTTCAGATACGCAGTATTTT. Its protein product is CASSVAAGYRSDTQYF.

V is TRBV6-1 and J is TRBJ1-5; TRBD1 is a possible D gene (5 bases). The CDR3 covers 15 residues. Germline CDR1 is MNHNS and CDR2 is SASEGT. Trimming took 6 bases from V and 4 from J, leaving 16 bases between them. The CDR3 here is CASRNLGGQNQPQHF. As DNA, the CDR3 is TGTGCCAGCAGAAACCTCGGGGGTCAGAATCAGCCCCAGCATTTT.

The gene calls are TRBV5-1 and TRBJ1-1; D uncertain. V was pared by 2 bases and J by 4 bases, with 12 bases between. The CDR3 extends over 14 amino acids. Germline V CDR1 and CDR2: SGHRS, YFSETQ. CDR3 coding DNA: TGCGCCAGCAGCTTATTGGACGCGGGCACTGAAGCTTTCTTT. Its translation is CASSLLDAGTEAFF.

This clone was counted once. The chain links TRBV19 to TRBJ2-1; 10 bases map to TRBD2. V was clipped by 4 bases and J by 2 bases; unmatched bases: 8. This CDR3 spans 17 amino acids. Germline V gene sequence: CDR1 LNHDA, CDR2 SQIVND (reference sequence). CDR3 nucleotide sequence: TGTGCCAGTAGTAGAGGGGACACTAGCGGGACCTACAATGAGCAGTTCTTC. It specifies CASSRGDTSGTYNEQFF.

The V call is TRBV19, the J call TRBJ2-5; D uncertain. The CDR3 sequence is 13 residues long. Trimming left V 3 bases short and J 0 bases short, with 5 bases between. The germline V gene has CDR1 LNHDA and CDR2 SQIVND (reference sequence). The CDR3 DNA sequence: TGTGCCAGTAGTATCGTTGACCAAGAGACCCAGTACTTC. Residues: CASSIVDQETQYF.

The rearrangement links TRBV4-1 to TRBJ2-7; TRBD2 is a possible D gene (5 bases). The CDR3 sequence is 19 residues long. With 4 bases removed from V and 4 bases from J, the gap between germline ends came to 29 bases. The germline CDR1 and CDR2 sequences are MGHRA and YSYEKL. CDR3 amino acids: CASSPRETTADVTTYEQYF. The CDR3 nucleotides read TGCGCCAGCAGCCCAAGAGAGACTACAGCAGACGTGACGACTTACGAGCAGTACTTC.

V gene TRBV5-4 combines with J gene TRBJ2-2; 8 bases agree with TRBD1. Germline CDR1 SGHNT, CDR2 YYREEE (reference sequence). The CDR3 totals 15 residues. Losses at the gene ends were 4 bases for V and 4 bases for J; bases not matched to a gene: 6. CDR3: CASSQDRVSTGELFF. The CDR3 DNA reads TGTGCCAGCAGCCAGGACAGGGTGAGCACCGGGGAGCTGTTTTTT.

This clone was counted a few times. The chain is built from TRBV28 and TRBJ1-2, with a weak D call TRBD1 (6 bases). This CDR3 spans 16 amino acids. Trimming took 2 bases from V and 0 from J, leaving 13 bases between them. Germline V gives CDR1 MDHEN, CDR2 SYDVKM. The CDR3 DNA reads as TGTGCCAGCAGTTTAAGGGGGGGAAGGCCTAACTATGGCTACACCTTC. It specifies CASSLRGGRPNYGYTF.

The CDR3 loop is CASSYGNSNQPQHF. Here the CDR3 DNA reads TGTGCCAGCAGTTACGGCAATAGCAATCAGCCCCAGCATTTT. The rearrangement joins TRBV6-6 to TRBJ1-5; D call uncertain. Germline CDR1 is MNHNY and CDR2 is SVGAGI (reference sequence). CDR3 length: 14 amino acids. Between the trimmed V and J ends, which lost 2 bases and 0 bases, there was a span of 5 bases.

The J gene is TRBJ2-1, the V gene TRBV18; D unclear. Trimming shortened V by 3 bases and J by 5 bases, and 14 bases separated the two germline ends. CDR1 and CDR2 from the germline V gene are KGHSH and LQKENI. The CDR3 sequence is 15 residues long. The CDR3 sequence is CASSPPPNSDNEQFF. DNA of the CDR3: TGTGCCAGCTCACCCCCTCCTAATTCTGACAATGAGCAGTTCTTC.

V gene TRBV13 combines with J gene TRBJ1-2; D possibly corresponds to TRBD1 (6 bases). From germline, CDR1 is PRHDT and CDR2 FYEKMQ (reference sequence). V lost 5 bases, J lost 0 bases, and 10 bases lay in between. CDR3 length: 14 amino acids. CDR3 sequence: CASSDRTANYGYTF. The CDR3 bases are TGTGCCAGCAGCGACCGGACAGCTAACTATGGCTACACCTTC.

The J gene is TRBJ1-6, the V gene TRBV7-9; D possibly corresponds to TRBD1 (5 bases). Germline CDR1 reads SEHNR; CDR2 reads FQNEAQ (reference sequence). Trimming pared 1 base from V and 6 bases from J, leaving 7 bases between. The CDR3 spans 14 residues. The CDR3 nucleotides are TGTGCCAGCAGCTTAGTTAGGGGTAATTCACCCCTCCACTTT. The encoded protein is CASSLVRGNSPLHF.

The CDR3, as DNA: TGCGCCAGCAGCTTGGGAGGGGGCTTCGGAAACACCATATATTTT. It translates to CASSLGGGFGNTIYF. This rearrangement joins TRBV5-1 to TRBJ1-3; TRBD1 matches at 7 bases. CDR1 and CDR2 (germline): SGHRS, YFSETQ. Trimming cost V 0 bases and J 4 bases; bases outside gene matches: 4. The CDR3 totals 15 residues.

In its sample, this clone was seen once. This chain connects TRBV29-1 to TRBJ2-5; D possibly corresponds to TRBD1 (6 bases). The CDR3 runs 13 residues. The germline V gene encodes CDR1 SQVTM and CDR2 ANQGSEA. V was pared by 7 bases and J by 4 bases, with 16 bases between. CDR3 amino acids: CSAAILQGETQYF. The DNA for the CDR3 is TGCAGCGCCGCAATACTACAGGGAGAGACCCAGTACTTC.

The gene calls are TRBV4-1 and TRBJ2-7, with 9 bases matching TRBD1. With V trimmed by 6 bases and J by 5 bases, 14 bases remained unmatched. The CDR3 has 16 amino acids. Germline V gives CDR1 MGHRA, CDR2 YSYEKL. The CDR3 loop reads CASRLSPGTGSDEQYF. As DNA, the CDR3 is TGCGCCAGCAGACTTTCCCCCGGGACAGGGTCAGACGAGCAGTACTTC.